This is a list of T cell receptor beta chains from one sample in a study of blood T cell repertoires in COVID-19. Produced via immunoSEQ multiplex PCR; TCRdb's table is partial and in-frame only. This sample has 400,000 to 450,000 clones, with 80% to 90% found just once. Input material: PBMCs or T cells enriched from blood (not recorded which). These TCRs come from a man younger than 45 who had recovered from COVID-19. The CDR3 runs from the conserved cysteine through the conserved F or W. Fields, in order: V gene, CDR3 length, CDR3 protein.

v_call: TRBV18; cdr3_length: 14; cdr3_aa: CASSPGEGPLEQYF
v_call: TRBV11-2; cdr3_length: 15; cdr3_aa: CASSLGTGYAGELFF
v_call: TRBV2; cdr3_length: 14; cdr3_aa: CASSERASADTQYF
v_call: TRBV18; cdr3_length: 11; cdr3_aa: CASSRGETQYF
v_call: TRBV4-2; cdr3_length: 14; cdr3_aa: CASSDQGYGNTIYF
v_call: TRBV5-1; cdr3_length: 16; cdr3_aa: CASSPTEGLKNEKLFF
v_call: TRBV18; cdr3_length: 15; cdr3_aa: CASSPPGQGRDTQYF
v_call: TRBV7-6; cdr3_length: 13; cdr3_aa: CASSIPGGNTQYF
v_call: TRBV28; cdr3_length: 14; cdr3_aa: CASRPGLAGNEQFF
v_call: TRBV7-8; cdr3_length: 12; cdr3_aa: CASSPQDQPQHF
v_call: TRBV5-6; cdr3_length: 18; cdr3_aa: CASSLDGTGVRGSQPQHF
v_call: TRBV9; cdr3_length: 15; cdr3_aa: CASNDRGGERETQYF
v_call: TRBV30; cdr3_length: 14; cdr3_aa: CAWSVRDRVYGYTF
v_call: TRBV5-6; cdr3_length: 15; cdr3_aa: CASSLLAGVYNEQFF
v_call: TRBV5-1; cdr3_length: 13; cdr3_aa: CASSGDSEETQYF
v_call: TRBV2; cdr3_length: 14; cdr3_aa: CASNLAGEVSEQYF
v_call: TRBV29-1; cdr3_length: 14; cdr3_aa: CSVEEEGTVYGYTF
v_call: TRBV12-3/TRBV12-4; cdr3_length: 13; cdr3_aa: CASSLGGNTEAFF
v_call: TRBV12-5; cdr3_length: 15; cdr3_aa: CASGLGGQGTDTQYF
v_call: TRBV11-2; cdr3_length: 14; cdr3_aa: CASSDWTGGSGYTF
v_call: TRBV5-6; cdr3_length: 14; cdr3_aa: CASSLDRSSYEQYF
v_call: TRBV18; cdr3_length: 16; cdr3_aa: CASSPTPAGSGNTIYF
v_call: TRBV28; cdr3_length: 14; cdr3_aa: CASTLRGNNQPQHF
v_call: TRBV28; cdr3_length: 15; cdr3_aa: CASSLGTGVPYGYTF
v_call: TRBV13; cdr3_length: 16; cdr3_aa: CASRQGQGGMNTEAFF
v_call: TRBV10-3; cdr3_length: 13; cdr3_aa: CAISEYRGETQYF
v_call: TRBV7-9; cdr3_length: 14; cdr3_aa: CASSAGGGAYEQFF
v_call: TRBV29-1; cdr3_length: 12; cdr3_aa: CSVLGQAYGYTF
v_call: TRBV5-1; cdr3_length: 18; cdr3_aa: CASSYPGLAGGNTGELFF